Listed here are 19 T cell receptor beta chains from one sample, sequenced in a study of cytomegalovirus exposure and HLA in healthy donors. The PCR employed 60 Vbeta primers together with 13 Jbeta primers. This table comes from immunoSEQ multiplex PCR, and its TCRdb copy is limited to in-frame clones, with some not included. The table includes about 170,000 clones, approximately 79% detected once. The sample comprised PBMCs. The receptor source for this set is a woman in her forties or fifties in good health and CMV-seropositive.

V gene TRBV7-9 combines with J gene TRBJ2-1, with D unclear. The CDR3 has 12 residues. V was cut by 4 bases and J by 9 bases, with 10 bases left in between. Germline V gene lookup returns CDR1 SEHNR and CDR2 FQNEAQ (reference sequence). The CDR3 DNA follows: TGTGCCAGCAGCTCCACTACCGGTGAGCAGTTCTTC. Encoded protein: CASSSTTGEQFF.

The chain joins TRBV28 to TRBJ1-2, with D possibly TRBD1 on 6 matching bases. The CDR3 is made up of 11 amino acids. Germline V CDR1 and CDR2: MDHEN, SYDVKM. Trimming removed 10 bases from V and 10 bases from J, with 16 bases in between. CDR3 bases: TGTGCCATCAATCCTTCAGGGGTCTACACCTTC. Translated, it gives CAINPSGVYTF.

The V call is TRBV5-1, the J call TRBJ2-7; D gene ambiguous. Looked up from germline, CDR1 is SGHRS and CDR2 is YFSETQ. Trimming cost V 4 bases and J 4 bases, with 6 bases left between them. The length of the CDR3 is 11 residues. The CDR3 coding sequence is TGCGCCAGCAGCGCAGGTTACGAGCAGTACTTC. Translated: CASSAGYEQYF.

This rearrangement joins TRBV19 to TRBJ2-3; a weak D match, TRBD2 (6 bases). Trimming removed 2 bases at V and 2 bases at J, with 11 bases between. The CDR3 covers 15 residues. Germline CDR1 is LNHDA and CDR2 is SQIVND (reference sequence). The CDR3 bases are TGTGCCAGTAGTATAATGGCGGGACTCACAGATACGCAGTATTTT. Translation: CASSIMAGLTDTQYF.

This clone was observed a single time. This sequence joins TRBV7-3 and TRBJ2-1; possibly TRBD2 for D (5 bases). V was shortened by 2 bases and J by 13 bases, with 18 bases between the two germline ends. In germline, CDR1 is SGHTA, CDR2 FQGTGA. This CDR3 has 14 amino acids. The CDR3 sequence: CASSLGVGPTGQFF. The CDR3 region has the DNA TGTGCCAGCAGCTTAGGGGTTGGGCCGACGGGACAGTTCTTC.

The chain carries TRBV10-3 and TRBJ1-1, with a tentative D call TRBD1 (5 bases). Trimming removed 4 bases from V and 7 bases from J, with 16 bases in between. The length of the CDR3 is 14 residues. Looked up from germline, CDR1 is ENHRY and CDR2 is SYGVKD. The CDR3 coding sequence is TGTGCCATCAGTGGGGGGGGGAGGTCTGGTGAAGCTTTCTTT. It is translated as CAISGGGRSGEAFF.

This chain connects TRBV14 to TRBJ2-5; possible D gene TRBD1, 6 bases. V dropped 4 bases and J dropped 2 bases, with 14 bases sitting between them. The CDR3 totals 15 residues. CDR1 and CDR2 from the germline V gene are SGHDN and FVKESK. The CDR3 loop is CASSPFDRSQETQYF. The CDR3 coding sequence is TGTGCCAGCAGCCCCTTCGACAGGAGTCAAGAGACCCAGTACTTC.

In its sample, this clone was seen a few times. The chain combines TRBV6-6 with TRBJ2-3; 9 bases align to TRBD2. The V segment lost 7 bases and the J segment 2 bases; nucleotides outside the gene matches: 7. This CDR3 comprises 15 residues. CDR1 and CDR2 (germline): MNHNY, SVGAGI (reference sequence). The CDR3 spells CASTGLAGYTDTQYF. For the CDR3, the DNA is TGTGCCAGCACGGGTCTAGCGGGGTACACAGATACGCAGTATTTT.

The J gene is TRBJ1-5, the V gene TRBV27; possibly TRBD1 for D (5 bases). Trimming took off 5 bases at V and 6 bases at J, with 14 bases between the two ends. Germline CDR1 and CDR2: MNHEY and SMNVEV (reference sequence). The CDR3 consists of 14 residues. The CDR3 bases are TGTGCCAGCAGTCTCGGGGGGGGAAGTCAGCCCCAGCATTTT. Encoded protein: CASSLGGGSQPQHF.

This clone was seen once. The genes are TRBV6-1 and TRBJ1-6, with D perhaps TRBD1 (6 bases). Per the germline V gene, CDR1 is MNHNS and CDR2 is SASEGT. CDR3 length: 17 residues. V was trimmed by 0 bases and J by 7 bases, leaving 16 bases between them. Here the CDR3 DNA reads TGTGCCAGCAGTGAAGCCCCGAGGACAGTTAGAAATTCACCCCTCCACTTT. It codes for CASSEAPRTVRNSPLHF.

This sequence joins TRBV7-3 and TRBJ2-3, with TRBD2 matching over 7 bases. This CDR3 has 15 amino acids. Germline CDR1 is SGHTA and CDR2 is FQGTGA. Losses at the gene ends were 3 bases for V and 0 bases for J; bases not matched to a gene: 3. The chain's CDR3 is CASSFGTTSTDTQYF. In DNA form, the CDR3 reads TGTGCCAGCAGCTTCGGGACTACCAGCACAGATACGCAGTATTTT.

This sequence joins TRBV6-6 and TRBJ1-5, with 8 nucleotides matching TRBD1. The germline V gene encodes CDR1 MNHNY and CDR2 SVGAGI (reference sequence). The CDR3 contains 13 residues. V was pared by 5 bases and J by 7 bases, with 4 bases of the junction left unmatched. The CDR3 DNA is TGTGCCAGCAGTCTAACAGGGGGACAGCCCCAGCATTTT. Translation gives CASSLTGGQPQHF.

This rearrangement joins TRBV7-2 to TRBJ1-4; 9 positions agree with TRBD1. CDR1 is SGHTA, CDR2 FQGNSA, per germline. The CDR3 is 14 amino acids. V trimming: 4 bases; J trimming: 5 bases; junction bases outside the gene matches: 2. The CDR3 nucleotides are TGTGCCAGCAGCTCACAGGGGGCGAATGAAAAACTGTTTTTT. The encoded protein is CASSSQGANEKLFF.

This chain connects TRBV5-1 to TRBJ1-6; D possibly corresponds to TRBD1 (5 bases). The germline V gene has CDR1 SGHRS and CDR2 YFSETQ. The ends were cut back, 0 bases at V and 9 bases at J, with 13 bases in the middle. The CDR3 runs 15 residues. This CDR3 is CASSLGQTGGSPLHF. CDR3 sequence (DNA): TGCGCCAGCAGCTTGGGACAGACGGGAGGTTCACCCCTCCACTTT.

The chain has TRBV4-3 and TRBJ2-1; the D gene is possibly TRBD1 (6 bases). V shed 1 base and J shed 4 bases, with 11 bases lying between them. Per germline, CDR1 LGHNA and CDR2 YSLEER. The CDR3 totals 15 residues. The CDR3 DNA is TGCGCCAGCAGCCAAGCAAGGGGGTCGTACAATGAGCAGTTCTTC. Its translation: CASSQARGSYNEQFF.

This clone was observed a few times. The rearrangement joins TRBV7-3 to TRBJ2-3; 7 nucleotides agree with TRBD2. The CDR3 runs to 19 residues. V shed 5 bases, J shed 1 base, and the junction held 18 bases outside the gene matches. In germline, CDR1 is SGHTA, CDR2 FQGTGA. The CDR3 DNA follows: TGTGCCAGCAGCCGAGGACTAGATTCGGGGAGCTACGGCACAGATACGCAGTATTTT. Translation gives CASSRGLDSGSYGTDTQYF.

This chain connects TRBV28 to TRBJ2-5; 11 bases fit TRBD1. Germline CDR1 MDHEN, CDR2 SYDVKM. This CDR3 contains 16 residues. The J segment lost 3 bases and the V segment lost 5 bases, leaving 8 bases of the junction unmatched. CDR3 coding DNA: TGTGCCAGCAGTCTAGGGGGGACAGGGGGAAAAGAGACCCAGTACTTC. This sequence encodes CASSLGGTGGKETQYF. Combining the CDR3 with reference TRBV28 and TRBJ2-5 gives the whole variable domain DVKVTQSSRYLVKRTGEKVFLECVQDMDHENMFWYRQDPGLGLRLIYFSYDVKMKEKGDIPEGYSVSREKKERFSLILESASTNQTSMYLCASSLGGTGGKETQYFGPGTRLLVL.

This clone was counted only a few times. This sequence joins TRBV28 and TRBJ1-2, with no clear D. The CDR3 has 13 amino acids. Germline assignment: CDR1 MDHEN and CDR2 SYDVKM. The V end was cut by 1 base, the J end by 0 bases, with 3 bases between. The CDR3 nucleotides are TGTGCCAGCAGTTTATACACTAACTATGGCTACACCTTC. This translates into CASSLYTNYGYTF.

The V call is TRBV29-1, the J call TRBJ2-2; TRBD1 aligns across 10 bases. The CDR3 runs 13 residues. Germline V gives CDR1 SQVTM, CDR2 ANQGSEA. The V gene end was trimmed by 6 bases and the J gene end by 7 bases; junction bases not matched to a gene: 5. CDR3 bases: TGCAGCGTGACAGGGGGCGCCGGCGGGGAGCTGTTTTTT. Its translation: CSVTGGAGGELFF.